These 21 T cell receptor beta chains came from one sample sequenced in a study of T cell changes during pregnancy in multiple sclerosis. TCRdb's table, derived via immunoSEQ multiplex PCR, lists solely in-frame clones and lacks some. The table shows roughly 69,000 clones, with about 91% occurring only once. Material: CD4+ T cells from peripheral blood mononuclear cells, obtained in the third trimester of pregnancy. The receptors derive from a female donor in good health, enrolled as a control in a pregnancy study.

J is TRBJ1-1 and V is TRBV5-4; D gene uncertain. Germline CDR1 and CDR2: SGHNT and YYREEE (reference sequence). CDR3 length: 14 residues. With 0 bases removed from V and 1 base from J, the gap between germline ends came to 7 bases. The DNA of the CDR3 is TGTGCCAGCAGCTTGGGAGGGCGGAACACTGAAGCTTTCTTT. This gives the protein CASSLGGRNTEAFF. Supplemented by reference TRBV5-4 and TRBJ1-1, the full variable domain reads ETGVTQSPTHLIKTRGQQVTLRCSSQSGHNTVSWYQQALGQGPQFIFQYYREEENGRGNFPPRFSGLQFPNYSSELNVNALELDDSALYLCASSLGGRNTEAFFGQGTRLTVV.

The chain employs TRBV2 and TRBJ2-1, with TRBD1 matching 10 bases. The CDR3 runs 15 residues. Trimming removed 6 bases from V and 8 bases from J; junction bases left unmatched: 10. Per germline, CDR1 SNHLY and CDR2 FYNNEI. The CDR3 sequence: CASRAGTGVNDEQFF. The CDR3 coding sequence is TGTGCCAGCAGAGCCGGGACAGGGGTTAACGATGAGCAGTTCTTC.

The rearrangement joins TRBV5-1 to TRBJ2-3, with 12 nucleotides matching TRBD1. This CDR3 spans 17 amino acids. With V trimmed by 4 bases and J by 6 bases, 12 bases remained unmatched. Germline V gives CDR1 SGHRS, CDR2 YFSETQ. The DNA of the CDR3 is TGCGCCAGCAGCAGGACCGGGACAGGGGGCCGTCAGGATACGCAGTATTTT. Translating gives CASSRTGTGGRQDTQYF.

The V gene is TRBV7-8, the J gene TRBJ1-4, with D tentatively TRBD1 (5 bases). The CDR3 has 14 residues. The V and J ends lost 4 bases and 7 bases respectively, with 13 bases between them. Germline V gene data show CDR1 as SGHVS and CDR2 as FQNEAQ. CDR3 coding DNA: TGTGCCAGCAGCTGGCAACGAAGGGGTGAAAAACTGTTTTTT. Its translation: CASSWQRRGEKLFF. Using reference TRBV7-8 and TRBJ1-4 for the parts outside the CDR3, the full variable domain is GAGVSQSPRYKVAKRGQDVALRCDPISGHVSLFWYQQALGQGPEFLTYFQNEAQLDKSGLPSDRFFAERPEGSVSTLKIQRTQQEDSAVYLCASSWQRRGEKLFFGSGTQLSVL.

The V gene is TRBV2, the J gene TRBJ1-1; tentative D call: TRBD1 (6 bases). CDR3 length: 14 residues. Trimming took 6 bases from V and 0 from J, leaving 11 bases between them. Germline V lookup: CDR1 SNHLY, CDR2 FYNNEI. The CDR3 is CASRQGTMNTEAFF. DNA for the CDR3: TGTGCCAGCAGACAGGGAACTATGAACACTGAAGCTTTCTTT. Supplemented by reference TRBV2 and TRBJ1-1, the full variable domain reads EPEVTQTPSHQVTQMGQEVILRCVPISNHLYFYWYRQILGQKVEFLVSFYNNEISEKSEIFDDQFSVERPDGSNFTLKIRSTKLEDSAMYFCASRQGTMNTEAFFGQGTRLTVV.

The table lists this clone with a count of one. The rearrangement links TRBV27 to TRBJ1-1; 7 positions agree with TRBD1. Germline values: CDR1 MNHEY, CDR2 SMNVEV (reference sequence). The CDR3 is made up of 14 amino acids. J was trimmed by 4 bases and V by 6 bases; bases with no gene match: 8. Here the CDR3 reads CASRDARTGTEAFF. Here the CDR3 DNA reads TGTGCCAGCAGAGACGCCCGGACAGGCACTGAAGCTTTCTTT.

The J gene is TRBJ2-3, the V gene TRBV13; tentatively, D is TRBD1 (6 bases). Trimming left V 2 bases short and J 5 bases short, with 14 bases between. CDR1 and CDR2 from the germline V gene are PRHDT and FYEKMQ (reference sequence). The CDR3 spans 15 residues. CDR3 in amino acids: CASSLSPGAGDTQYF. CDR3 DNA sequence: TGTGCCAGCAGCTTATCTCCAGGGGCTGGAGATACGCAGTATTTT.

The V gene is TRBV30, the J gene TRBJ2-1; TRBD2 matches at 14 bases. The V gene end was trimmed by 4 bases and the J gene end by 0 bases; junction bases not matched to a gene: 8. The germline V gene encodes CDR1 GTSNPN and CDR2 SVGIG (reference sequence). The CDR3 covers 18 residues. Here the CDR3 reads CAWIQGTSGGRSYNEQFF. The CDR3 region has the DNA TGTGCCTGGATCCAAGGGACTAGCGGGGGTCGCTCCTACAATGAGCAGTTCTTC.

CDR3: CASSLGGENIQYF. The CDR3 DNA follows: TGTGCCAGCAGCTTGGGGGGGGAAAACATTCAGTACTTC. This chain connects TRBV5-5 to TRBJ2-4; possibly TRBD2 for D (6 bases). The CDR3 sequence is 13 residues long. Looked up from germline, CDR1 is SGHKS and CDR2 is YYEKEE (reference sequence). The V end was cut by 0 bases, the J end by 5 bases, with 6 bases between.

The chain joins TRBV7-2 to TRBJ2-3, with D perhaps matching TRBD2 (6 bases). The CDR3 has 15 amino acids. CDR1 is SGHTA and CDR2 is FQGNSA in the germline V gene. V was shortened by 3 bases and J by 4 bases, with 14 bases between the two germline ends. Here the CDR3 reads CASSFDRGGSDTQYF. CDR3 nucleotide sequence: TGTGCCAGCAGCTTTGATCGTGGGGGGTCAGATACGCAGTATTTT.

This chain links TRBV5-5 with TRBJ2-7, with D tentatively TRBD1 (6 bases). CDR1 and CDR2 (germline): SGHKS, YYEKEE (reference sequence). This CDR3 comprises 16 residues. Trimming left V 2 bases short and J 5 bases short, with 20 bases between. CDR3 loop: CASSFRFLQGSNEQYF. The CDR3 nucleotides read TGTGCCAGCAGCTTTAGGTTCCTACAGGGCTCGAACGAGCAGTACTTC.

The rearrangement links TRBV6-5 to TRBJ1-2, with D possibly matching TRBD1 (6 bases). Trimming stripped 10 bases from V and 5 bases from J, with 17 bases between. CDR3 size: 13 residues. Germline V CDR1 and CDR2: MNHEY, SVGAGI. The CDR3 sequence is CATRRGAGYGYTF. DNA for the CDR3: TGTGCCACCCGACGGGGGGCAGGTTATGGCTACACCTTC.

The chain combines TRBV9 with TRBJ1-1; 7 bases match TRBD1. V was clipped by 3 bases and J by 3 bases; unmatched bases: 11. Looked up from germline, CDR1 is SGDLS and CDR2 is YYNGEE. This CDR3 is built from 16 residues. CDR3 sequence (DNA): TGTGCCAGCAGCGAGGGGAGCCAGGGGGTGGACACTGAAGCTTTCTTT. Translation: CASSEGSQGVDTEAFF.

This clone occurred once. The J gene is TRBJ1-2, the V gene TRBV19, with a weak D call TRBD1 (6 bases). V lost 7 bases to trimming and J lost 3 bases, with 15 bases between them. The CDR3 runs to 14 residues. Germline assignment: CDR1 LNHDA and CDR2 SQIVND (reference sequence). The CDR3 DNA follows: TGTGCCAGTATCACAAGGGGGATGGACTATGGCTACACCTTC. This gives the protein CASITRGMDYGYTF.

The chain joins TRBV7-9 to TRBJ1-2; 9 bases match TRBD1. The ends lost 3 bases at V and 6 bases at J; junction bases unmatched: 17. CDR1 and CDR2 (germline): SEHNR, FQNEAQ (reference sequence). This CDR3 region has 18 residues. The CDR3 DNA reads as TGTGCCAGCAGCTTGCAAGCCGAGAATAACAGGGGGCAACATGGCTACACCTTC. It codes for CASSLQAENNRGQHGYTF. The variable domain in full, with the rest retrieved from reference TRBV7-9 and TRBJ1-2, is DTGVSQNPRHKITKRGQNVTFRCDPISEHNRLYWYRQTLGQGPEFLTYFQNEAQLEKSRLLSDRFSAERPKGSFSTLEIQRTEQGDSAMYLCASSLQAENNRGQHGYTFGSGTRLTVV.

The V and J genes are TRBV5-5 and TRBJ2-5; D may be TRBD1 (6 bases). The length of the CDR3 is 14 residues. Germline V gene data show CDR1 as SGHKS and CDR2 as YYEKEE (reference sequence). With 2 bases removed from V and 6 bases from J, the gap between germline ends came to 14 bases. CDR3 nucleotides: TGTGCCAGCAGCTTCCAGGGGCGCGGACAGACCCAGTACTTC. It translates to CASSFQGRGQTQYF.

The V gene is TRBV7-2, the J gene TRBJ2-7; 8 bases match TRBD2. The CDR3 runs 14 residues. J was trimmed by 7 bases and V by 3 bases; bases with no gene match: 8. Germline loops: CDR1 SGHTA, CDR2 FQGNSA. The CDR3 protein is CASSFQERGKEQYF. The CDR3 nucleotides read TGTGCCAGCAGCTTTCAAGAGCGGGGGAAGGAGCAGTACTTC.

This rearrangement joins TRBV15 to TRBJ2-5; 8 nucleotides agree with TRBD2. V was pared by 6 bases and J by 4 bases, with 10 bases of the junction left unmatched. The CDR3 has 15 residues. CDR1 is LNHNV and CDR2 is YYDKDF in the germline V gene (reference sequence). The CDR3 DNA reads TGTGCCACCAGGGAGACTAGCCGGGGGGGAGAGACCCAGTACTTC. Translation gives CATRETSRGGETQYF.

CDR3 loop: CASSVAQGQVINTEAFF. The CDR3 nucleotides are TGTGCCAGCAGCGTAGCCCAGGGACAGGTCATTAACACTGAAGCTTTCTTT. The chain has TRBV9 and TRBJ1-1; 8 bases line up with TRBD1. V gave up 0 bases and J gave up 2 bases; unmatched junction bases: 9. The germline CDR1 and CDR2 sequences are SGDLS and YYNGEE. The CDR3 length is 17 residues.

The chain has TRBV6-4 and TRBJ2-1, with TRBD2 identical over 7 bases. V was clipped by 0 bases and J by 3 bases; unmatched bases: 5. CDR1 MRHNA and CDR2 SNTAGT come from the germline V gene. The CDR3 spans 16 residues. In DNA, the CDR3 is TGTGCCAGCAGTGACTCACTAGCGTCGGGCTACAATGAGCAGTTCTTC. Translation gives CASSDSLASGYNEQFF.

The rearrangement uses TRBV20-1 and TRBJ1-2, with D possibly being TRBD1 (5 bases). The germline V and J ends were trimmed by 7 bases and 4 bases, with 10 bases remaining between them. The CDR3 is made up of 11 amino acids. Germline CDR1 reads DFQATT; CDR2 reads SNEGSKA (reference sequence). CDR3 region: CSGMGGYGYTF. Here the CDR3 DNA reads TGCAGTGGAATGGGGGGCTATGGCTACACCTTC.